This T cell receptor (beta chain) was recovered during a study of early T cells in non-severe SARS-CoV-2 infection. About the research overall: From unsorted whole blood, bulk RNA was sequenced, and the chains remained unpaired. Points from the study as a whole: The study's VDJdb matching favored anti-spike CD8 responses and missed private and CD4 specificities.

Researchers tagged individual cDNA molecules with unique molecular identifiers. In TCRdb, the 5' RACE reads were re-called with MiXCR into one record per CDR3 protein. The repertoire consists of 55,000 to 75,000 distinct CDR3 sequences, with less than 9.5% occurring once and the leading ten covering 3% to 4%. This clonotype has ten or more counts. The antigen remains unidentified. The origin of this receptor is an adult who was a healthcare worker with PCR-confirmed SARS-CoV-2 infection or an uninfected control (not recorded which). Material for sequencing was whole blood.

For the CDR3, the DNA is TGTGCCAGCAGTTTTGTGTCAAGAGCCGGGGACATTCAGTACTTC. Translating gives CASSFVSRAGDIQYF. The chain is built from TRBV28 and TRBJ2-4; maybe TRBD2 (5 bases). Germline CDR1 is MDHEN and CDR2 is SYDVKM. The CDR3 is 15 amino acids. The V and J ends lost 3 bases and 8 bases respectively, with 17 bases between them.